Presented here are 29 T cell receptor beta chains from one specimen sequenced in a study of blood T cells in healthy people across ages. Next came a second PCR, run for about 7 to 12 cycles, which used a sample-barcoded 5' primer along with a J-beta primer mix. TCRdb recomputed calls from the 5' RACE reads with MiXCR, one row per CDR3 protein. This table has hundreds of thousands of distinct CDR3 sequences, around 40% appearing once. Sample: blood. Receptors originate from a woman aged 55-75 years in good health.

This clonotype was observed once. The chain links TRBV20-1 to TRBJ2-7; TRBD1 is a possible D gene (7 bases). The V gene lost 0 bases and the J gene lost 0 bases, with 12 bases spanning the gap. The CDR3 runs to 15 residues. The germline V gene has CDR1 DFQATT and CDR2 SNEGSKA (reference sequence). The CDR3 is CSARDRQGGSYEQYF. In DNA, the CDR3 is TGCAGTGCTAGAGATCGACAGGGAGGCTCCTACGAGCAGTACTTC.

The rearrangement links TRBV18 to TRBJ1-5; 9 nucleotides agree with TRBD1. With V trimmed by 8 bases and J by 5 bases, 10 bases remained unmatched. This CDR3 is built from 15 residues. Germline V gene lookup returns CDR1 KGHSH and CDR2 LQKENI. The DNA of the CDR3 is TGTGCCAGCCCACAGGGACAGGGAGGGGATCAGCCCCAGCATTTT. It translates to CASPQGQGGDQPQHF.

The rearrangement links TRBV6-1 to TRBJ2-5; D is uncertain. Germline values: CDR1 MNHNS, CDR2 SASEGT. The germline V and J ends were trimmed by 4 bases and 5 bases, with 17 bases remaining between them. The CDR3 is 15 amino acids. The CDR3 protein is CASSVSSGFGETQYF. Written as DNA, the CDR3 is TGTGCCAGCAGTGTCAGCTCAGGATTTGGGGAGACCCAGTACTTC.

V and J are TRBV3-1 and TRBJ2-7, with TRBD1 matching 7 bases. Germline V gene data show CDR1 as LGHDT and CDR2 as YNNKEL (reference sequence). With V trimmed by 3 bases and J by 2 bases, 1 base remained unmatched. The CDR3 totals 13 residues. DNA of the CDR3: TGTGCCAGCAGCCACGGACAGGCCTACGAGCAGTACTTC. Its protein product is CASSHGQAYEQYF.

V usage is TRBV12-3 or TRBV12-4 and J usage is TRBJ2-1; 10 bases agree with TRBD2. The CDR3 contains 13 residues. V was pared by 5 bases and J by 14 bases, with 9 bases of the junction left unmatched. The CDR3 reads CASSVSLAGAEFF. The CDR3 DNA follows: TGTGCCAGCAGTGTCAGCCTAGCGGGAGCGGAGTTCTTC.

This clonotype was picked up a small number of times. The chain couples TRBV7-3 to TRBJ2-1; no reliable D call. CDR3 length: 14 residues. The germline V gene has CDR1 SGHTA and CDR2 FQGTGA. Trimming cost V 5 bases and J 5 bases, with 13 bases left between them. CDR3 DNA sequence: TGTGCCAGCAGCGTTGCCGGACGAGACAATGAGCAGTTCTTC. It translates to CASSVAGRDNEQFF.

In DNA form, the CDR3 reads TGTGCCAGCAGCTTAGAACCATCGGGCATTCACTCTGGGGCCAACGTCCTGACTTTC. Translated: CASSLEPSGIHSGANVLTF. The V call is TRBV11-2, the J call TRBJ2-6; D ambiguous. Germline V gene sequence: CDR1 SGHAT, CDR2 FQNNGV. V lost 0 bases and J 0 bases, leaving 15 bases between the germline ends. The CDR3 spans 19 residues.

A few counts support this clonotype. The chain carries TRBV29-1 and TRBJ1-1; D is uncertain. This CDR3 region has 13 residues. Between the trimmed V and J ends, which lost 6 bases and 1 base, there was a span of 12 bases. Germline V gene data show CDR1 as SQVTM and CDR2 as ANQGSEA. The CDR3 loop is CSVKPTPNTEAFF. CDR3 in DNA: TGCAGCGTAAAGCCGACACCGAACACTGAAGCTTTCTTT.

The genes are TRBV20-1 and TRBJ2-5; 9 nucleotides agree with TRBD2. The CDR3 is 15 amino acids. Germline V CDR1 and CDR2: DFQATT, SNEGSKA (reference sequence). J lost 3 bases, V lost 5 bases, and 10 bases had no gene match. The DNA of the CDR3 is TGCAGTGCTGAGGAGTCTAGCGGGAATAAAGAGACCCAGTACTTC. Translation gives CSAEESSGNKETQYF.

CDR3 loop: CATSEGINYGYTF. Written as DNA, the CDR3 is TGTGCCACCAGTGAGGGAATTAACTATGGCTACACCTTC. The rearrangement links TRBV24-1 to TRBJ1-2, with no clear D. The V and J ends lost 4 bases and 1 base respectively, with 6 bases between them. Germline lookup yields CDR1 KGHDR and CDR2 SFDVKD. This CDR3 contains 13 residues.

V is TRBV7-9 and J is TRBJ2-5; unclear D gene. Trimming cost V 2 bases and J 4 bases, with 8 bases left between them. The CDR3 totals 13 residues. Germline CDR1 and CDR2: SEHNR and FQNEAQ (reference sequence). Here the CDR3 reads CASSLMSGETQYF. The CDR3 DNA is TGTGCCAGCAGCTTAATGAGTGGAGAGACCCAGTACTTC.

The gene calls are TRBV9 and TRBJ2-1, with a possible D match to TRBD2 (5 bases). The J call may be in error: the DNA end matches TRBJ2-7 better. CDR1 and CDR2 from the germline V gene are SGDLS and YYNGEE. The CDR3 extends over 15 amino acids. Here the CDR3 reads CASSVIGSSYNEQYF. The CDR3, as DNA: TGTGCCAGCAGCGTAATAGGGAGCTCCTACAATGAGCAGTACTTC.

This clonotype showed up just a few times. V and J are TRBV15 and TRBJ2-6; tentatively, D is TRBD1 (5 bases). This CDR3 region has 19 residues. Germline CDR1 reads LNHNV; CDR2 reads YYDKDF (reference sequence). V lost 0 bases and J lost 0, with 15 bases in between. As DNA, the CDR3 is TGTGCCACCAGCAGAGATCAGGGATCCCCCCCCTCTGGGGCCAACGTCCTGACTTTC. Its protein product is CATSRDQGSPPSGANVLTF.

This chain links TRBV9 with TRBJ2-5; D gene uncertain. With 2 bases removed from V and 5 bases from J, the gap between germline ends came to 16 bases. Germline lookup yields CDR1 SGDLS and CDR2 YYNGEE. The CDR3 sequence is 15 residues long. The CDR3 nucleotides are TGTGCCAGCAGCGTTTTCGACCTAGGAAGGGAGACCCAGTACTTC. Its protein is CASSVFDLGRETQYF.

This chain links TRBV6-5 with TRBJ2-5; no clear D gene. CDR3 size: 15 residues. Trimming removed 6 bases at V and 5 bases at J, with 19 bases between. Germline CDR1 and CDR2: MNHEY and SVGAGI. CDR3: CASSDRVPNRETQYF. As DNA, the CDR3 is TGTGCCAGCAGCGACCGGGTCCCAAATCGGGAGACCCAGTACTTC.

The chain couples TRBV24-1 to TRBJ2-1; TRBD2 aligns across 8 bases. V was pared by 2 bases and J by 5 bases, with 7 bases of the junction left unmatched. Germline lookup yields CDR1 KGHDR and CDR2 SFDVKD. CDR3 length: 16 residues. CDR3 nucleotide sequence: TGTGCCACCAGTGATTGGGGACTAGATCGCGACAATGAGCAGTTCTTC. Residues: CATSDWGLDRDNEQFF.

This chain uses TRBV7-9 with TRBJ1-1, with D tentatively TRBD1 (6 bases). The CDR3 extends over 13 amino acids. Germline CDR1 SEHNR, CDR2 FQNEAQ (reference sequence). V lost 5 bases and J 7 bases, leaving 14 bases between the germline ends. The CDR3 DNA is TGTGCCAGCAGCGGGGAAGGGGGGGATGAAGCTTTCTTT. The encoded protein is CASSGEGGDEAFF.

This clonotype was counted between two and nine times. The chain couples TRBV20-1 to TRBJ1-1; weak D call: TRBD1 (6 bases). The CDR3 runs to 14 residues. The V and J ends lost 6 bases and 1 base respectively, with 15 bases between them. Germline CDR1 reads DFQATT; CDR2 reads SNEGSKA (reference sequence). The CDR3 DNA follows: TGCAGTGCCAGGGGTGGGGGCAGGAACACTGAAGCTTTCTTT. Its protein product is CSARGGGRNTEAFF.

This clonotype was seen repeatedly, ten times or more. The gene calls are TRBV20-1 and TRBJ2-3; D may be TRBD1 or TRBD2 (6 bases each). CDR1 DFQATT and CDR2 SNEGSKA come from the germline V gene (reference sequence). Trimming removed 2 bases from V and 0 bases from J, with 12 bases in between. The CDR3 has 15 residues. CDR3 sequence reads: CSARRQGRSTDTQYF. CDR3 bases: TGCAGTGCTAGAAGGCAGGGGAGGAGCACAGATACGCAGTATTTT.

The chain couples TRBV2 to TRBJ2-2, with D perhaps TRBD1 (6 bases). With 7 bases removed from V and 4 bases from J, the gap between germline ends came to 19 bases. CDR1 and CDR2 from the germline V gene are SNHLY and FYNNEI. The CDR3 sequence is 16 residues long. CDR3 residues: CASTEQGLEVTGELFF. The CDR3 coding sequence is TGTGCCAGCACCGAACAGGGTCTAGAGGTCACCGGGGAGCTGTTTTTT.

Comment on this clonotype: Being one base from a much bigger clone, this may be a read error. For the CDR3, the DNA is TGCGCCAGCAGCCAAGACTCTTTCAGTGAGCAGTTCTTC. Translated: CASSQDSFSEQFF. The chain is built from TRBV4-3 and TRBJ2-1, with unresolved D. V lost 0 bases and J 9 bases, leaving 9 bases between the germline ends. CDR3 size: 13 residues. Germline values: CDR1 LGHNA, CDR2 YSLEER.

The rearrangement links TRBV5-1 to TRBJ2-3; TRBD1 aligns across 7 bases. V was pared by 4 bases and J by 4 bases, with 9 bases of the junction left unmatched. The germline CDR1 and CDR2 sequences are SGHRS and YFSETQ. The CDR3 is 15 amino acids. The CDR3 DNA reads as TGCGCCAGCAGCCTAGGGGGCTTGGAGGCAGATACGCAGTATTTT. Translating gives CASSLGGLEADTQYF.

This clonotype was recorded at least ten times. The chain carries TRBV20-1 and TRBJ2-1; 11 bases map to TRBD1. Unmatched junction bases numbered 11, after V lost 4 bases and J lost 9 bases. Germline CDR1 is DFQATT and CDR2 is SNEGSKA (reference sequence). The CDR3 runs 15 residues. The CDR3: CSAKGPGQGGGEQFF. As DNA, the CDR3 is TGCAGTGCTAAGGGACCGGGACAGGGGGGAGGTGAGCAGTTCTTC.

This clonotype was counted between two and nine times. The rearrangement joins TRBV27 to TRBJ2-1, with 7 nucleotides matching TRBD2. V lost 5 bases, J lost 5 bases, and 6 bases stayed unmatched. This CDR3 contains 14 residues. Germline V gene lookup returns CDR1 MNHEY and CDR2 SMNVEV (reference sequence). CDR3 amino acids: CASSRLAENNEQFF. In DNA, the CDR3 is TGTGCCAGCAGTAGACTAGCCGAAAACAATGAGCAGTTCTTC.

This clonotype has more than one count but fewer than ten. The V and J genes are TRBV6-2 or TRBV6-3 and TRBJ2-1; 7 bases are a match to TRBD1. The trim removed 7 bases at V and 10 bases at J, leaving 13 bases unmatched. The CDR3 totals 14 residues. CDR1 and CDR2 from the germline V gene are MNHEY and SVGEGT. CDR3 bases: TGTGCCAGCAAGGGGGCGGTACCCGGGGAGGAGCAGTTCTTC. Residues: CASKGAVPGEEQFF.

The chain couples TRBV6-5 to TRBJ2-1, with no clear D. Per the germline V gene, CDR1 is MNHEY and CDR2 is SVGAGI. V dropped 1 base and J dropped 5 bases, with 18 bases sitting between them. CDR3 size: 17 residues. The CDR3 DNA follows: TGTGCCAGCAGTTACTATTCAGGCCATACCGAAAACAATGAGCAGTTCTTC. It specifies CASSYYSGHTENNEQFF.

With respect to this clonotype: Being one base from a much bigger clone, this may be a read error. The chain carries TRBV7-8 and TRBJ2-4; D uncertain. V lost 3 bases, J lost 3 bases, and 9 bases lay in between. This CDR3 has 14 amino acids. Germline V gives CDR1 SGHVS, CDR2 FQNEAQ. CDR3 sequence: CASSFEVGKNIQYF. DNA of the CDR3: TGTGCCAGCAGCTTCGAAGTGGGCAAAAACATTCAGTACTTC.

J is TRBJ1-6 and V is TRBV20-1; no clear D. The V gene lost 6 bases and the J gene lost 9 bases, with 18 bases spanning the gap. Germline assignment: CDR1 DFQATT and CDR2 SNEGSKA (reference sequence). The CDR3 is 14 residues long. DNA of the CDR3: TGCAGTGCCATTTCGCCTGGGTCTCCTTCACCCCTCCACTTT. Its protein product is CSAISPGSPSPLHF.

J is TRBJ2-7 and V is TRBV28; D possibly corresponds to TRBD2 (5 bases). The DNA end favors TRBJ2-5, so the J call may be wrong. CDR1 and CDR2 (germline): MDHEN, SYDVKM. This CDR3 spans 14 amino acids. The DNA for the CDR3 is TGTGCCAGCAGTTCCTCCCTGAACGAGGGGACCCAGTACTTC. Translated: CASSSSLNEGTQYF.